The 28 T cell receptor beta chains below were found in one sample sequenced in a study of blood T cell repertoires in COVID-19. The assay was immunoSEQ multiplex PCR, and TCRdb's table has in-frame clones only and misses some. The sample comprises about 120,000 clones, about nine tenths of which are singletons, and 6.5% to 8.5% rests with the top ten. Sequenced material: peripheral blood. These TCRs come from a human donor in a cohort sampled during active COVID-19.

The chain has TRBV23-1 and TRBJ1-2, with 7 bases matching TRBD1. TRBV23-1 is known as an ORF, though its function is uncertain. The V and J ends lost 4 bases and 7 bases, in that order; junction bases with no gene match: 3. The CDR3 length is 12 residues. The CDR3 coding sequence is TGCGCCAGCAGTCTTTACAGGGGTGGCTACACCTTC. It specifies CASSLYRGGYTF.

The genes are TRBV7-3 and TRBJ2-1; D possibly corresponds to TRBD2 (6 bases). The germline gives CDR1 SGHTA, CDR2 FQGTGA. The CDR3 is 13 residues long. V lost 5 bases and J lost 3, with 8 bases in between. The CDR3 nucleotides read TGTGCCAGCAGCCCCGGGGGCTACAATGAGCAGTTCTTC. As protein: CASSPGGYNEQFF.

The chain couples TRBV25-1 to TRBJ1-2; 7 positions match TRBD1. CDR3 length: 12 residues. Germline CDR1 reads MGHDK; CDR2 reads SYGVNS. V lost 7 bases to trimming and J lost 8 bases; unmatched junction nucleotides: 7. The CDR3 DNA reads TGTGCCAGCACCCCAGGGGGTGGGGGCTACACCTTC. It translates to CASTPGGGGYTF.

The CDR3 bases are TGTGCCTGGAAAGGGGCAGGGTGGGCCTATGGCTACACCTTC. The encoded protein is CAWKGAGWAYGYTF. V usage is TRBV30 and J usage is TRBJ1-2, with a tentative D call TRBD1 (5 bases). The V and J ends lost 4 bases and 4 bases respectively, with 16 bases between them. Germline values: CDR1 GTSNPN, CDR2 SVGIG (reference sequence). There are 14 residues in the CDR3.

The chain uses TRBV6-1 and TRBJ1-3; the match to TRBD1 covers 9 bases. The CDR3 spans 16 residues. The V segment lost 0 bases and the J segment 5 bases; nucleotides outside the gene matches: 5. CDR1 is MNHNS and CDR2 is SASEGT in the germline V gene. The CDR3 DNA follows: TGTGCCAGCAGTGAAGCCCCGGGACAGGGAAGAAACACCATATATTTT. As protein: CASSEAPGQGRNTIYF.

The CDR3, as DNA: TGTGCCAGCAGCTCCAGGGAACCAAGCTCTGGAAACACCATATATTTT. The encoded protein is CASSSREPSSGNTIYF. The chain recombines TRBV7-9 with TRBJ1-3, with D tentatively TRBD1 (5 bases). Germline lookup yields CDR1 SEHNR and CDR2 FQNEAQ (reference sequence). V dropped 4 bases and J dropped 0 bases, with 13 bases sitting between them. This CDR3 region has 16 residues.

The chain is built from TRBV4-1 and TRBJ2-3; TRBD2 agrees at 10 bases. The CDR3 loop spans 17 amino acids. Trimming at V came to 0 bases and at J to 2 bases, leaving 5 bases not matched to a gene. Germline V CDR1 and CDR2: MGHRA, YSYEKL. CDR3 amino acids: CASSQDGLAGATDTQYF. The CDR3 DNA follows: TGCGCCAGCAGCCAAGATGGCCTAGCGGGAGCCACAGATACGCAGTATTTT.

This chain connects TRBV20-1 to TRBJ2-7, with D hard to call. Germline assignment: CDR1 DFQATT and CDR2 SNEGSKA (reference sequence). There are 11 residues in the CDR3. V lost 7 bases, J lost 1 base, and 8 bases lay in between. The CDR3: CSGGISYEQYF. DNA for the CDR3: TGCAGTGGCGGAATATCCTACGAGCAGTACTTC.

The V and J genes are TRBV11-3 and TRBJ2-1, with no clear D. This CDR3 is built from 11 residues. In germline, CDR1 is SGHNT, CDR2 YENEEA. V lost 5 bases to trimming and J lost 6 bases, with 5 bases between them. The chain's CDR3 is CASSPLNEQFF. CDR3 sequence (DNA): TGTGCCAGCAGCCCCCTCAATGAGCAGTTCTTC.

The V gene is TRBV5-5, the J gene TRBJ1-5; 7 bases line up with TRBD1. V gave up 3 bases and J gave up 3 bases; unmatched junction bases: 9. The CDR3 covers 16 residues. Germline loops: CDR1 SGHKS, CDR2 YYEKEE (reference sequence). The CDR3 DNA sequence: TGTGCCAGCAGCTACTTACCGGGACAGTTCAATCAGCCCCAGCATTTT. Translating it yields CASSYLPGQFNQPQHF.

J is TRBJ1-1 and V is TRBV11-2, with TRBD1 as a possible D gene (6 bases). The V end lost 4 bases, the J end lost 0 bases, and 15 bases lay between the germline ends. The CDR3 spans 16 residues. From germline, CDR1 is SGHAT and CDR2 FQNNGV. CDR3: CASSSGTWNMNTEAFF. The CDR3 bases are TGTGCCAGCAGCTCAGGGACATGGAACATGAACACTGAAGCTTTCTTT.

This chain joins TRBV6-6 and TRBJ2-7; possibly TRBD1 for D (5 bases). Germline V gene sequence: CDR1 MNHNY, CDR2 SVGAGI (reference sequence). The CDR3 contains 16 residues. Trimming pared 6 bases from V and 0 bases from J, leaving 18 bases between. The CDR3 here is CASSPTAALSSYEQYF. The CDR3, as DNA: TGTGCCAGCAGCCCGACAGCAGCCCTTTCCTCCTACGAGCAGTACTTC.

The chain employs TRBV6-5 and TRBJ1-2, with 8 bases that match TRBD1. The CDR3 extends over 15 amino acids. V was clipped by 7 bases and J by 4 bases; unmatched bases: 11. CDR1 and CDR2 (germline): MNHEY, SVGAGI. CDR3 residues: CASIFSGGAGYGYTF. The CDR3 DNA reads as TGTGCCAGCATTTTTTCAGGGGGCGCCGGCTATGGCTACACCTTC.

V usage is TRBV19 and J usage is TRBJ1-2; D is perhaps TRBD1 (6 bases). Germline V gives CDR1 LNHDA, CDR2 SQIVND (reference sequence). This CDR3 region has 13 residues. V shed 6 bases and J shed 6 bases, with 14 bases lying between them. The CDR3 nucleotides read TGTGCCAGTAGAGCGGGGGGGGCCAATGGCTACACCTTC. Its protein is CASRAGGANGYTF.

This clone was recorded once. The CDR3 protein is CASSLIAGGKSGTGELFF. The CDR3 DNA reads as TGTGCCAGCAGCTTGATAGCGGGGGGGAAGAGTGGCACCGGGGAGCTGTTTTTT. The chain couples TRBV5-4 to TRBJ2-2, with TRBD2 matching 11 bases. J was trimmed by 4 bases and V by 1 base; bases with no gene match: 9. CDR3 length: 18 amino acids. The germline V gene has CDR1 SGHNT and CDR2 YYREEE (reference sequence). Variable domain in full (rest from reference TRBV5-4 and TRBJ2-2): ETGVTQSPTHLIKTRGQQVTLRCSSQSGHNTVSWYQQALGQGPQFIFQYYREEENGRGNFPPRFSGLQFPNYSSELNVNALELDDSALYLCASSLIAGGKSGTGELFFGEGSRLTVL.

The chain carries TRBV27 and TRBJ2-5, with 11 bases identical to TRBD2. V gave up 4 bases and J gave up 1 base; unmatched junction bases: 8. The CDR3 spans 17 residues. Germline CDR1 reads MNHEY; CDR2 reads SMNVEV (reference sequence). The DNA of the CDR3 is TGTGCCAGCAGTTCGCGACTAGCGGGACGGCCCCAAGAGACCCAGTACTTC. Amino acids: CASSSRLAGRPQETQYF.

This rearrangement joins TRBV11-1 to TRBJ2-7, with 12 bases matching TRBD2. J was trimmed by 6 bases and V by 1 base; bases with no gene match: 4. This CDR3 spans 15 amino acids. From germline, CDR1 is SGHAT and CDR2 FQDESV (reference sequence). CDR3 residues: CASSLDLAGGREQYF. The CDR3 DNA reads as TGTGCCAGCAGCTTAGACCTAGCGGGAGGGCGCGAGCAGTACTTC.

The chain combines TRBV19 with TRBJ2-7, with TRBD1 identical over 7 bases. The length of the CDR3 is 13 residues. From germline, CDR1 is LNHDA and CDR2 SQIVND (reference sequence). Trimming at V came to 6 bases and at J to 3 bases, leaving 5 bases not matched to a gene. As DNA, the CDR3 is TGTGCCAGTAGCCCGGGACAGTACTACGAGCAGTACTTC. Encoded protein: CASSPGQYYEQYF.

The chain has TRBV6-4 and TRBJ1-5; 7 bases map to TRBD1. The CDR3 totals 13 residues. The germline V gene has CDR1 MRHNA and CDR2 SNTAGT. J lost 7 bases, V lost 3 bases, and 3 bases had no gene match. The CDR3 reads CASSEDREQPQHF. For the CDR3, the DNA is TGTGCCAGCAGTGAAGACAGGGAGCAGCCCCAGCATTTT.

The gene calls are TRBV7-9 and TRBJ2-5; D remains ambiguous. Per germline, CDR1 SEHNR and CDR2 FQNEAQ (reference sequence). This CDR3 spans 14 amino acids. Trimming pared 1 base from V and 6 bases from J, leaving 12 bases between. The CDR3 nucleotides are TGTGCCAGCAGCTTAGAGACATCACGAAAGACCCAGTACTTC. Translating gives CASSLETSRKTQYF.

The chain carries TRBV4-1 and TRBJ2-4; TRBD1 aligns across 7 bases. CDR1 is MGHRA, CDR2 YSYEKL, per germline. The V segment lost 3 bases and the J segment 1 base; nucleotides outside the gene matches: 6. There are 16 residues in the CDR3. This chain's CDR3 is CASSQDDRAAKNIQYF. As DNA, the CDR3 is TGCGCCAGCAGCCAGGACGACAGGGCGGCCAAAAACATTCAGTACTTC.

The rearrangement uses TRBV2 and TRBJ1-1; D unresolved. Trimming removed 0 bases at V and 5 bases at J, with 7 bases between. Germline V gives CDR1 SNHLY, CDR2 FYNNEI. This CDR3 is 13 amino acids long. CDR3 coding DNA: TGTGCCAGCAGTGAAGCCCAGATGACTGAAGCTTTCTTT. Translated, it gives CASSEAQMTEAFF.

This chain uses TRBV5-1 with TRBJ2-2; 7 bases fit TRBD1. CDR1 is SGHRS and CDR2 is YFSETQ in the germline V gene. The CDR3 is 16 residues long. J was trimmed by 3 bases and V by 4 bases; bases with no gene match: 9. The CDR3, as DNA: TGCGCCAGCAGCCAGGCGCCAGGGGGTTACACCGGGGAGCTGTTTTTT. Its translation: CASSQAPGGYTGELFF.

The rearrangement links TRBV9 to TRBJ2-7; 8 bases align to TRBD2. The CDR3 loop spans 15 amino acids. Germline CDR1 reads SGDLS; CDR2 reads YYNGEE. V shed 2 bases and J 5 bases; nucleotides not matched to a gene: 9. CDR3 bases: TGTGCCAGCAGCGTCCTTAGCGGGGAGGACGACGAGCAGTACTTC. Encoded protein: CASSVLSGEDDEQYF.

V is TRBV9 and J is TRBJ2-1, with D perhaps TRBD2 (5 bases). The V and J ends lost 0 bases and 0 bases respectively, with 16 bases between them. The CDR3 extends over 18 amino acids. Per the germline V gene, CDR1 is SGDLS and CDR2 is YYNGEE. The CDR3 DNA reads as TGTGCCAGCAGCGTAGCGGGAAGTAGCCTAAGCTCCTACAATGAGCAGTTCTTC. Protein sequence: CASSVAGSSLSSYNEQFF.

The chain is built from TRBV27 and TRBJ2-1, with 7 bases identical to TRBD2. The CDR3 is made up of 16 amino acids. V shed 5 bases and J 4 bases; nucleotides not matched to a gene: 11. Germline CDR1 and CDR2: MNHEY and SMNVEV (reference sequence). CDR3 nucleotide sequence: TGTGCCAGCAGTGCTAGCGGTACCTCCCTATACAATGAGCAGTTCTTC. It is translated as CASSASGTSLYNEQFF.

This rearrangement joins TRBV20-1 to TRBJ2-5; the D gene is possibly TRBD2 (6 bases). Germline V gene sequence: CDR1 DFQATT, CDR2 SNEGSKA (reference sequence). Trimming pared 5 bases from V and 1 base from J, leaving 20 bases between. The CDR3 consists of 16 residues. This CDR3 reads CSAGVDQRAPQETQYF. CDR3 coding DNA: TGCAGTGCTGGTGTCGATCAGCGGGCCCCCCAAGAGACCCAGTACTTC.

The chain links TRBV19 to TRBJ2-7; perhaps TRBD2 as D (6 bases). Germline CDR1 is LNHDA and CDR2 is SQIVND (reference sequence). CDR3 length equals 11 residues. CDR3 residues: CASGSRWEQYF. The CDR3 region has the DNA TGTGCTAGCGGCTCACGATGGGAGCAGTACTTC.